The 30 T cell receptor beta chains presented below share a single source sample, sequenced in a study of response to subunit inactivated influenza vaccine. One entry per CDR3 protein results from TCRdb running MiXCR on the RT-PCR reads. In the table there are 860,000 or so distinct CDR3 sequences, around 20% of which are singletons. The input for sequencing was PBMCs from blood, taken 4 to 6 days after vaccination. The receptors come from a man aged 50 to 60 who received an inactivated influenza vaccine.

This clonotype appeared a few times. This sequence joins TRBV25-1 and TRBJ2-7, with TRBD1 as a possible D gene (6 bases). V dropped 7 bases and J dropped 2 bases, with 15 bases sitting between them. This CDR3 comprises 14 residues. The germline V gene has CDR1 MGHDK and CDR2 SYGVNS. CDR3 nucleotides: TGTGCCAGCAACCCGCAGGGGACCGCCTACGAGCAGTACTTC. This encodes CASNPQGTAYEQYF.

There are a few counts of this clonotype. This chain joins TRBV10-3 and TRBJ2-2; 12 nucleotides align to TRBD2. The junction had 0 bases not matched to a gene; V was cut back by 6 bases and J by 1 base. CDR3 length equals 15 residues. From germline, CDR1 is ENHRY and CDR2 SYGVKD. The CDR3 sequence is CAIRTSGGNTGELFF. The DNA of the CDR3 is TGTGCCATCAGGACTAGCGGGGGGAACACCGGGGAGCTGTTTTTT.

This clonotype was detected a few times. The chain employs TRBV4-3 and TRBJ1-5, with 10 bases identical to TRBD1. The CDR3 extends over 17 amino acids. The ends lost 4 bases at V and 5 bases at J; junction bases unmatched: 11. Germline lookup yields CDR1 LGHNA and CDR2 YSLEER. CDR3 residues: CASSLQYAGTGDQPQHF. For the CDR3, the DNA is TGCGCCAGCAGCCTCCAATATGCCGGGACAGGGGATCAGCCCCAGCATTTT.

This clonotype has a handful of counts. V is TRBV20-1 and J is TRBJ1-2; weak D call: TRBD1 (6 bases). V lost 4 bases to trimming and J lost 8 bases, with 17 bases between them. In germline, CDR1 is DFQATT, CDR2 SNEGSKA (reference sequence). This CDR3 spans 13 amino acids. This chain's CDR3 is CSAMKGRGGGYTF. DNA for the CDR3: TGCAGTGCTATGAAGGGCAGGGGTGGAGGCTACACCTTC.

This chain links TRBV15 with TRBJ1-2; D gene unclear. Per the germline V gene, CDR1 is LNHNV and CDR2 is YYDKDF (reference sequence). Trimming removed 0 bases at V and 6 bases at J, with 11 bases between. CDR3 length: 14 residues. The CDR3 here is CATSRDVGFHGYTF. As DNA, the CDR3 is TGTGCCACCAGCAGAGATGTGGGTTTTCATGGCTACACCTTC.

Ten or more counts support this clonotype. The V gene is TRBV5-1, the J gene TRBJ2-1, with D possibly being TRBD1 (5 bases). CDR1 is SGHRS, CDR2 YFSETQ, per germline. The length of the CDR3 is 12 residues. The V and J ends lost 7 bases and 4 bases respectively, with 9 bases between them. CDR3 protein: CASRQGYNEQFF. Written as DNA, the CDR3 is TGCGCCAGCCGGCAGGGATACAATGAGCAGTTCTTC. The full variable domain, completed using reference TRBV5-1 and TRBJ2-1, is KAGVTQTPRYLIKTRGQQVTLSCSPISGHRSVSWYQQTPGQGLQFLFEYFSETQRNKGNFPGRFSGRQFSNSRSEMNVSTLELGDSALYLCASRQGYNEQFFGPGTRLTVL.

The chain carries TRBV7-2 and TRBJ2-5; 8 bases map to TRBD1. V gave up 5 bases and J gave up 2 bases; unmatched junction bases: 7. The CDR3 runs to 15 residues. CDR1 SGHTA and CDR2 FQGNSA come from the germline V gene. CDR3 region: CASSAGQGKQETQYF. The CDR3 DNA sequence: TGTGCCAGCAGCGCAGGACAGGGAAAACAAGAGACCCAGTACTTC.

The rearrangement links TRBV20-1 to TRBJ2-7; 7 nucleotides agree with TRBD2. Unmatched junction bases numbered 3, after V lost 1 base and J lost 0 bases. The CDR3 has 14 amino acids. Germline CDR1 DFQATT, CDR2 SNEGSKA (reference sequence). The DNA for the CDR3 is TGCAGTGCTAGAGTGCTAGCGGTCTCCTACGAGCAGTACTTC. Translating gives CSARVLAVSYEQYF.

This chain connects TRBV12-3 or TRBV12-4 to TRBJ2-7; 7 bases agree with TRBD1. With V trimmed by 7 bases and J by 0 bases, 3 bases remained unmatched. The CDR3 extends over 13 amino acids. CDR3 DNA sequence: TGTGCCAGCAAAGGACAGGACTCCTACGAGCAGTACTTC. It translates to CASKGQDSYEQYF.

The chain couples TRBV12-3 or TRBV12-4 to TRBJ2-1; 8 nucleotides match TRBD1. This CDR3 spans 13 amino acids. V dropped 7 bases and J dropped 6; count of bases not matched to a gene: 5. For the CDR3, the DNA is TGTGCCAGCAAATTGGGGACAGGCAATGAGCAGTTCTTC. Its protein is CASKLGTGNEQFF.

This clonotype was recorded a few times. This rearrangement joins TRBV15 to TRBJ2-7; 7 nucleotides line up with TRBD1. The CDR3 covers 15 residues. V lost 9 bases to trimming and J lost 1 base; unmatched junction nucleotides: 12. Germline CDR1 and CDR2: LNHNV and YYDKDF (reference sequence). The CDR3, as DNA: TGTGCCACGAGCGAGAGGGGGCGCGAATCCTACGAGCAGTACTTC. Amino acids: CATSERGRESYEQYF.

In DNA, the CDR3 is TGTGCCAGCCCTACGGGGGTAAACACTGAAGCTTTCTTT. It yields the protein CASPTGVNTEAFF. The chain carries TRBV6-8 and TRBJ1-1, with D maybe TRBD1 (5 bases). V lost 8 bases and J 2 bases, leaving 12 bases between the germline ends. CDR3 length: 13 residues. Germline V gives CDR1 MNHGY, CDR2 SAAAGT.

The chain employs TRBV5-1 and TRBJ1-3; D uncertain. The CDR3 runs to 16 residues. V was trimmed by 0 bases and J by 0 bases, leaving 10 bases between them. The germline CDR1 and CDR2 sequences are SGHRS and YFSETQ. The CDR3 spells CASSLGADPSGNTIYF. CDR3 DNA sequence: TGCGCCAGCAGCTTGGGAGCAGACCCCTCTGGAAACACCATATATTTT. The full variable domain, in which reference TRBV5-1 and TRBJ1-3 provide the parts outside the CDR3, is KAGVTQTPRYLIKTRGQQVTLSCSPISGHRSVSWYQQTPGQGLQFLFEYFSETQRNKGNFPGRFSGRQFSNSRSEMNVSTLELGDSALYLCASSLGADPSGNTIYFGEGSWLTVV.

The chain recombines TRBV4-3 with TRBJ2-1; possibly TRBD2 for D (5 bases). With 0 bases removed from V and 3 bases from J, the gap between germline ends came to 9 bases. The CDR3 covers 15 residues. Germline V gene lookup returns CDR1 LGHNA and CDR2 YSLEER. The CDR3 nucleotides read TGCGCCAGCAGCCAAGAATGGGCGGGCTACAATGAGCAGTTCTTC. Amino acid sequence: CASSQEWAGYNEQFF.

For this clonotype: One end of the junction varies from germline; a read error may be responsible. The V gene is TRBV11-2, the J gene TRBJ2-7; 10 positions match TRBD2. Germline CDR1 SGHAT, CDR2 FQNNGV. This CDR3 region has 13 residues. CDR3 sequence (DNA): TGTGCCAGCTCCAGCGGGGGGGCCTACGATGTGGACTTC. Translation: CASSSGGAYDVDF.

This chain joins TRBV7-9 and TRBJ1-6; D gene ambiguous. Trimming removed 1 base from V and 2 bases from J, with 9 bases in between. The CDR3 length is 16 residues. Germline V CDR1 and CDR2: SEHNR, FQNEAQ (reference sequence). The CDR3 DNA follows: TGTGCCAGCAGCTTAGGGAGTAACGCCTATAATTCACCCCTCCACTTT. Residues: CASSLGSNAYNSPLHF.

This chain connects TRBV5-4 to TRBJ1-1, with 9 positions matching TRBD1. The CDR3 covers 14 residues. V lost 1 base to trimming and J lost 8 bases; unmatched junction nucleotides: 6. Germline CDR1 and CDR2: SGHNT and YYREEE (reference sequence). The CDR3 here is CASSLPGQGTEAFF. CDR3 bases: TGTGCCAGCAGCTTGCCTGGACAGGGGACGGAAGCTTTCTTT. Based on the CDR3 plus reference TRBV5-4 and TRBJ1-1, the full variable domain is ETGVTQSPTHLIKTRGQQVTLRCSSQSGHNTVSWYQQALGQGPQFIFQYYREEENGRGNFPPRFSGLQFPNYSSELNVNALELDDSALYLCASSLPGQGTEAFFGQGTRLTVV.

CDR3 amino acids: CATRASSDTQYF. The CDR3 DNA reads TGTGCCACCAGGGCTAGCTCAGATACGCAGTATTTT. The chain carries TRBV15 and TRBJ2-3, with D possibly TRBD2 on 5 matching bases. With 6 bases removed from V and 4 bases from J, the gap between germline ends came to 8 bases. Germline-derived CDR1 and CDR2 are LNHNV and YYDKDF (reference sequence). This CDR3 has 12 amino acids.

A few counts support this clonotype. The J gene is TRBJ2-1, the V gene TRBV15; maybe TRBD2 (6 bases). The germline gives CDR1 LNHNV, CDR2 YYDKDF (reference sequence). This CDR3 region has 15 residues. Trimming took off 5 bases at V and 8 bases at J, with 19 bases between the two ends. CDR3 coding DNA: TGTGCCACCAGCGGGGATAGCGGCTATTTGGATGAGCAGTTCTTC. Protein product: CATSGDSGYLDEQFF. Variable domain in full (rest from reference TRBV15 and TRBJ2-1): DAMVIQNPRYQVTQFGKPVTLSCSQTLNHNVMYWYQQKSSQAPKLLFHYYDKDFNNEADTPDNFQSRRPNTSFCFLDIRSPGLGDTAMYLCATSGDSGYLDEQFFGPGTRLTVL.

This clonotype was found a few times. V usage is TRBV7-3 and J usage is TRBJ2-6; no clear D. Per the germline V gene, CDR1 is SGHTA and CDR2 is FQGTGA. V lost 2 bases, J lost 4 bases, and 9 bases lay in between. The CDR3 contains 15 residues. CDR3 coding DNA: TGTGCCAGCAGCTTAGGACCTAACGGGGCCAACGTCCTGACTTTC. It translates to CASSLGPNGANVLTF.

The J gene is TRBJ2-7, the V gene TRBV5-1, with a tentative D call TRBD2 (6 bases). Looked up from germline, CDR1 is SGHRS and CDR2 is YFSETQ. The CDR3 has 13 amino acids. The V end was cut by 2 bases, the J end by 6 bases, with 12 bases between. In DNA form, the CDR3 reads TGCGCCAGCAGCTTAACTAGCTGGGGCGAGCAGTACTTC. This gives the protein CASSLTSWGEQYF.

The CDR3, as DNA: TGTGCCAGCAGTCCCGGGACAGGGAGGAACAATGAGCAGTTCTTC. Its translation is CASSPGTGRNNEQFF. The chain employs TRBV12-3 or TRBV12-4 and TRBJ2-1; 9 nucleotides agree with TRBD1. V lost 5 bases to trimming and J lost 5 bases; unmatched junction nucleotides: 7. This CDR3 spans 15 amino acids.

J is TRBJ2-7 and V is TRBV5-5, with D possibly called TRBD1 or TRBD2 (5 bases each). V was trimmed by 4 bases and J by 2 bases, leaving 10 bases between them. Germline CDR1 and CDR2: SGHKS and YYEKEE (reference sequence). The CDR3 length is 13 residues. CDR3 sequence: CASSGGPAYEQYF. DNA for the CDR3: TGTGCCAGCAGCGGGGGACCTGCCTACGAGCAGTACTTC.

This clonotype was counted between two and nine times. The chain couples TRBV6-1 to TRBJ1-3, with 9 bases aligning to TRBD1. The CDR3 sequence is 15 residues long. The germline gives CDR1 MNHNS, CDR2 SASEGT. The V and J ends lost 5 bases and 3 bases, in that order; junction bases with no gene match: 5. CDR3: CASSQTGGYGNTIYF. CDR3 DNA: TGTGCCAGCAGTCAGACAGGGGGGTATGGAAACACCATATATTTT.

This clonotype was observed a few times. The chain combines TRBV10-3 with TRBJ2-7; the D call may be TRBD1 or TRBD2 (5 bases each). The V gene's germline CDR1 is ENHRY and CDR2 SYGVKD. Between the trimmed V and J ends, which lost 6 bases and 2 bases, there was a span of 14 bases. This CDR3 has 14 amino acids. In nucleotides, the CDR3 is TGTGCCATCAGAAGGGACGGACTGCCCTACGAGCAGTACTTC. This codes for CAIRRDGLPYEQYF.

The CDR3 is CSANGGYFEQFF. CDR3 sequence (DNA): TGCAGTGCTAATGGGGGGTACTTTGAGCAGTTCTTC. The chain couples TRBV20-1 to TRBJ2-1; the D gene is possibly TRBD2 (6 bases). This CDR3 is 12 amino acids long. The germline V gene encodes CDR1 DFQATT and CDR2 SNEGSKA (reference sequence). Trimming shortened V by 4 bases and J by 9 bases, and 13 bases separated the two germline ends.

The chain has TRBV20-1 and TRBJ2-7, with D perhaps TRBD2 (6 bases). The CDR3 spans 13 residues. Trimming cost V 1 base and J 2 bases, with 9 bases left between them. In germline, CDR1 is DFQATT, CDR2 SNEGSKA (reference sequence). CDR3 sequence: CSARASVAYEQYF. The CDR3 DNA reads as TGCAGTGCTAGAGCTAGCGTTGCCTACGAGCAGTACTTC.

The genes are TRBV6-1 and TRBJ2-7; either TRBD1 or TRBD2 may fit D (5 bases each). CDR1 is MNHNS, CDR2 SASEGT, per germline. V gave up 8 bases and J gave up 0 bases, with 17 bases separating them. The CDR3 totals 15 residues. CDR3: CASLYGEGSSYEQYF. DNA of the CDR3: TGTGCCAGCCTCTACGGCGAGGGGAGCTCCTACGAGCAGTACTTC.

This clonotype was found a few times. This chain connects TRBV7-8 to TRBJ2-3; 15 bases are shared with TRBD2. CDR1 and CDR2 from the germline V gene are SGHVS and FQNEAQ. Trimming at V came to 6 bases and at J to 6 bases, leaving 4 bases not matched to a gene. CDR3 length: 15 amino acids. The CDR3 coding sequence is TGTGCCAGCAGGCTGGGGACTAGCGGGGGGGATACGCAGTATTTT. This translates into CASRLGTSGGDTQYF.

V usage is TRBV12-3 or TRBV12-4 and J usage is TRBJ1-4, with TRBD1 matching 8 bases. The V segment lost 4 bases and the J segment 7 bases; nucleotides outside the gene matches: 11. This CDR3 has 16 amino acids. CDR3 sequence reads: CASSSERTGLTEKLFF. Here the CDR3 DNA reads TGTGCCAGCAGTTCCGAGAGGACAGGGCTAACTGAAAAACTGTTTTTT.